The 2 T cell receptor beta chains below come from one sample, sequenced in a study of blood T cell repertoires in COVID-19. Repertoires were generated with immunoSEQ multiplex PCR, while TCRdb's copy carries only in-frame clones and drops some. The sample carries about 58,000 clones, about 90% recorded once. The sequenced sample consisted of peripheral blood. These receptors originate from a man in his sixties with active COVID-19.

The chain has TRBV5-1 and TRBJ2-7, with TRBD2 matching over 11 bases. J lost 6 bases, V lost 0 bases, and 8 bases had no gene match. The germline V gene encodes CDR1 SGHRS and CDR2 YFSETQ. CDR3 size: 16 residues. CDR3 protein: CASSLAGLAGPFEQYF. The CDR3 DNA reads as TGCGCCAGCAGCTTGGCCGGACTAGCGGGCCCTTTCGAGCAGTACTTC.

This chain connects TRBV7-9 to TRBJ1-2, with D possibly matching TRBD1 (5 bases). The germline CDR1 and CDR2 sequences are SEHNR and FQNEAQ (reference sequence). The CDR3 extends over 12 amino acids. Trimming removed 1 base from V and 8 bases from J, with 8 bases in between. The CDR3 region has the DNA TGTGCCAGCAGCTTAGTAGGGGAAGGCTACACCTTC. Translation: CASSLVGEGYTF. Filled out from reference TRBV7-9 and TRBJ1-2, the complete variable domain reads DTGVSQNPRHKITKRGQNVTFRCDPISEHNRLYWYRQTLGQGPEFLTYFQNEAQLEKSRLLSDRFSAERPKGSFSTLEIQRTEQGDSAMYLCASSLVGEGYTFGSGTRLTVV.